Presented here are 28 T cell receptor beta chains from one specimen sequenced in a study of liver allograft versus peripheral blood T cells. Across the study: Recipients' peripheral blood supplied the T cell receptor repertoires against which those in transplanted livers were compared.

TCRdb called the reads again in MiXCR, with one record for every CDR3 protein. In the table there are 9,200 or so distinct CDR3 sequences, approximately 16% of which are singletons. These receptors were collected from a human patient who had a liver transplant. The T cells may come from the graft donor.

This chain links TRBV6-1 with TRBJ2-7; the D gene is possibly TRBD1 (7 bases). Germline loops: CDR1 MNHNS, CDR2 SASEGT. CDR3 length equals 15 residues. With 4 bases removed from V and 1 base from J, the gap between germline ends came to 14 bases. CDR3 amino acids: CASSVRGASSYEQYF. CDR3 bases: TGTGCCAGCAGTGTCAGGGGGGCAAGTTCCTACGAGCAGTACTTC.

The rearrangement joins TRBV20-1 to TRBJ1-2; 11 bases agree with TRBD1. CDR1 DFQATT and CDR2 SNEGSKA come from the germline V gene (reference sequence). V lost 0 bases to trimming and J lost 7 bases; unmatched junction nucleotides: 7. This CDR3 spans 15 amino acids. The CDR3 DNA sequence: TGCAGTGCTAGAGACGTGACCGGGACAGGGGGTGGCTACACCTTC. Its translation is CSARDVTGTGGGYTF.

This clonotype was picked up a small number of times. V is TRBV20-1 and J is TRBJ2-7; 7 positions match TRBD1. The CDR3 runs 12 residues. V lost 6 bases, J lost 2 bases, and 4 bases stayed unmatched. Germline CDR1 reads DFQATT; CDR2 reads SNEGSKA (reference sequence). CDR3 DNA sequence: TGCAGTGCGCGACAGGGCCCCTACGAGCAGTACTTC. It is translated as CSARQGPYEQYF.

This clonotype is termed medium-sized. The V and J genes are TRBV29-1 and TRBJ1-2, with a possible D match to TRBD1 (5 bases). CDR1 is SQVTM and CDR2 is ANQGSEA in the germline V gene. Trimming pared 4 bases from V and 7 bases from J, leaving 10 bases between. The CDR3 sequence is 11 residues long. Here the CDR3 DNA reads TGCAGCGTTGGGAGGCAGGGTGGCTACACCTTC. This encodes CSVGRQGGYTF.

The chain links TRBV6-2 or TRBV6-3 to TRBJ1-5; 11 positions agree with TRBD1. The CDR3 covers 15 residues. In germline, CDR1 is MNHEY, CDR2 SVGEGT. Unmatched junction bases numbered 7, after V lost 6 bases and J lost 6 bases. The CDR3 spells CASSPPGTGGQPQHF. In DNA form, the CDR3 reads TGTGCCAGCAGCCCACCCGGGACAGGGGGTCAGCCCCAGCATTTT.

This clonotype is classed as medium-sized (0.01 to 0.1%). J is TRBJ2-2 and V is TRBV18; D is possibly TRBD1 (6 bases). V was trimmed by 2 bases and J by 4 bases, leaving 14 bases between them. CDR1 is KGHSH and CDR2 is LQKENI in the germline V gene. This CDR3 region has 16 residues. CDR3 in DNA: TGTGCCAGCTCACCATTCGGGACATCGGCCACCGGGGAGCTGTTTTTT. It yields the protein CASSPFGTSATGELFF.

This clonotype qualifies as medium-sized. The chain carries TRBV18 and TRBJ1-5, with TRBD1 matching over 7 bases. Germline V gene sequence: CDR1 KGHSH, CDR2 LQKENI. CDR3 size: 13 residues. V lost 2 bases, J lost 5 bases, and 0 bases stayed unmatched. CDR3 residues: CASSPTGDQPQHF. The DNA of the CDR3 is TGTGCCAGCTCACCAACAGGGGATCAGCCCCAGCATTTT.

This clonotype is medium-sized (0.01 to 0.1%) by share. The rearrangement uses TRBV6-5 and TRBJ1-2; D remains ambiguous. Germline CDR1 reads MNHEY; CDR2 reads SVGAGI. This CDR3 comprises 15 residues. V lost 4 bases, J lost 0 bases, and 12 bases lay in between. The CDR3 region is CASSSVGGSNYGYTF. The CDR3 bases are TGTGCCAGCAGTTCCGTCGGTGGGTCTAACTATGGCTACACCTTC.

Notes on this clonotype: A much larger clone sits a single nucleotide away, making a read error possible. The chain recombines TRBV5-6 with TRBJ2-1; the match to TRBD1 covers 8 bases. Germline assignment: CDR1 SGHDT and CDR2 YYEEEE. This CDR3 is 15 amino acids long. In nucleotides, the CDR3 is TGTGTCAGCAGCTTAGGCAGGGGGCAGTACAATGAGCAGTTCTTC. This gives the protein CVSSLGRGQYNEQFF.

This clonotype was detected only a few times. V gene TRBV6-1 combines with J gene TRBJ2-7; 9 bases agree with TRBD2. V was clipped by 5 bases and J by 1 base; unmatched bases: 6. CDR1 is MNHNS, CDR2 SASEGT, per germline. There are 15 residues in the CDR3. Here the CDR3 DNA reads TGTGCCAGCAGTTACTTTAGCGGGGGATCCTACGAGCAGTACTTC. Protein sequence: CASSYFSGGSYEQYF.

In this sample, this clonotype turned up many times. The chain employs TRBV19 and TRBJ2-3, with D hard to call. In germline, CDR1 is LNHDA, CDR2 SQIVND (reference sequence). Deletions cut 2 bases from V and 5 bases from J, with 5 bases between. This CDR3 is built from 12 residues. The CDR3 loop is CASSISEDTQYF. The CDR3 coding sequence is TGTGCCAGTAGTATATCGGAAGATACGCAGTATTTT.

On this clonotype: A much larger clonotype is one base distant, so this may be a read error. The V gene is TRBV19, the J gene TRBJ1-2, with 9 positions matching TRBD1. The CDR3 length is 17 residues. CDR1 and CDR2 from the germline V gene are LNHDA and SQIVND (reference sequence). Trimming removed 3 bases from V and 4 bases from J; junction bases left unmatched: 12. CDR3 sequence (DNA): TGTGCCAGTAGTATCTGGTCGAGGACAGGGGTTGCCTATGGCTACACCTTC. Translated, it gives CASSIWSRTGVAYGYTF.

In this sample, this clonotype turned up many times. The J gene is TRBJ2-7, the V gene TRBV10-3, with 8 bases aligning to TRBD1. V shed 8 bases and J 6 bases; nucleotides not matched to a gene: 6. This CDR3 is built from 12 residues. The germline gives CDR1 ENHRY, CDR2 SYGVKD. The CDR3 DNA follows: TGTGCCATCGAAGGGACAGGCCGCGAGCAGTACTTC. Translated: CAIEGTGREQYF.

The J gene is TRBJ1-2, the V gene TRBV3-1; no definite D call. V lost 4 bases and J lost 6, with 18 bases in between. Germline CDR1 and CDR2: LGHDT and YNNKEL (reference sequence). CDR3 size: 15 residues. DNA for the CDR3: TGTGCCAGCAGCCCTGTAGTGACGGTAAGGGATGGCTACACCTTC. It yields the protein CASSPVVTVRDGYTF.

This clonotype is deemed medium-sized. This chain connects TRBV6-6 to TRBJ1-4, with a weak D call TRBD1 (5 bases). V was shortened by 11 bases and J by 0 bases, with 19 bases between the two germline ends. Germline assignment: CDR1 MNHNY and CDR2 SVGAGI (reference sequence). This CDR3 comprises 16 residues. The CDR3 protein is CAVRPGPLATNEKLFF. In DNA, the CDR3 is TGTGCCGTGAGACCGGGACCGCTTGCAACTAATGAAAAACTGTTTTTT.

This clonotype is categorized as medium-sized. The chain has TRBV10-3 and TRBJ2-2; D is unresolved. The germline CDR1 and CDR2 sequences are ENHRY and SYGVKD. Deletions cut 0 bases from V and 4 bases from J, with 6 bases between. The CDR3 is 14 residues long. This CDR3 is CAISESMTTGELFF. CDR3 in DNA: TGTGCCATCAGTGAGTCGATGACCACCGGGGAGCTGTTTTTT.

This chain joins TRBV12-3 or TRBV12-4 and TRBJ2-7; D remains ambiguous. V was cut by 3 bases and J by 4 bases, with 10 bases left in between. This CDR3 has 13 residues. The CDR3 here is CASSLAVWYEQYF. Here the CDR3 DNA reads TGTGCCAGCAGTTTGGCGGTGTGGTACGAGCAGTACTTC.

In its sample, this clonotype ranks as medium-sized. The V and J genes are TRBV27 and TRBJ1-6; no firm D call. Trimming removed 2 bases from V and 11 bases from J, with 16 bases in between. The germline CDR1 and CDR2 sequences are MNHEY and SMNVEV (reference sequence). The CDR3 loop spans 15 amino acids. CDR3 sequence (DNA): TGTGCCAGCAGTTTAGAGCCATTCGGCGTGGCACCCCTCCACTTT. Protein product: CASSLEPFGVAPLHF.

By sample share, this clonotype is medium-sized. The chain combines TRBV10-3 with TRBJ1-2; 8 positions agree with TRBD1. This CDR3 is 13 amino acids long. Germline CDR1 reads ENHRY; CDR2 reads SYGVKD. V gave up 10 bases and J gave up 8 bases; unmatched junction bases: 12. In DNA, the CDR3 is TGTGCCACCAAGGAAGGACAGGGTGGAGGCTACACCTTC. It encodes CATKEGQGGGYTF.

The gene calls are TRBV6-5 and TRBJ1-5, with D uncertain. V dropped 6 bases and J dropped 3 bases, with 12 bases sitting between them. CDR1 is MNHEY, CDR2 SVGAGI, per germline. This CDR3 comprises 14 residues. The CDR3 DNA reads as TGTGCCAGCAGCCCTTATCCCGCCAATCAGCCCCAGCATTTT. As protein: CASSPYPANQPQHF.

By share, this clonotype counts as medium-sized. V is TRBV19 and J is TRBJ1-5; unclear D gene. Germline lookup yields CDR1 LNHDA and CDR2 SQIVND (reference sequence). With 1 base removed from V and 1 base from J, the gap between germline ends came to 11 bases. CDR3 length equals 16 residues. This CDR3 reads CASSIGKGYSNQPQHF. The CDR3 coding sequence is TGTGCCAGTAGTATAGGGAAGGGTTACAGCAATCAGCCCCAGCATTTT. The entire variable domain, with the rest obtained from reference TRBV19 and TRBJ1-5, is as follows: DGGITQSPKYLFRKEGQNVTLSCEQNLNHDAMYWYRQDPGQGLRLIYYSQIVNDFQKGDIAEGYSVSREKKESFPLTVTSAQKNPTAFYLCASSIGKGYSNQPQHFGDGTRLSIL.

This clonotype is labeled as medium-sized. V gene TRBV30 combines with J gene TRBJ1-6; 10 positions agree with TRBD1. CDR1 and CDR2 from the germline V gene are GTSNPN and SVGIG (reference sequence). V gave up 7 bases and J gave up 9 bases; unmatched junction bases: 6. CDR3 size: 13 residues. Written as DNA, the CDR3 is TGTGCCTCATCCGGGACAGGGGTTTCACCCCTCCACTTT. This encodes CASSGTGVSPLHF. The whole variable domain, remainder taken from reference TRBV30 and TRBJ1-6, is SQTIHQWPATLVQPVGSPLSLECTVEGTSNPNLYWYRQAAGRGLQLLFYSVGIGQISSEVPQNLSASRPQDRQFILSSKKLLLSDSGFYLCASSGTGVSPLHFGNGTRLTVT.

In regard to this clonotype: A read error may be the cause here, since a much bigger clone is one base away. V and J are TRBV20-1 and TRBJ1-5; TRBD1 matches at 7 bases. Germline CDR1 reads DFQATT; CDR2 reads SNEGSKA (reference sequence). The length of the CDR3 is 15 residues. The V and J ends lost 6 bases and 5 bases, in that order; junction bases with no gene match: 13. CDR3 bases: TGCAGTGCCTTTAGAAGAGGGCAGGGGGATCAGCCCCAGCATTTT. Translation: CSAFRRGQGDQPQHF.

This clonotype was seen more than once but under ten times. V and J are TRBV12-3 or TRBV12-4 and TRBJ2-7; possibly TRBD2 for D (6 bases). This CDR3 is built from 14 residues. V lost 4 bases to trimming and J lost 5 bases, with 15 bases between them. CDR3 loop: CASSSGDGRDEQYF. The CDR3 nucleotides read TGTGCCAGCAGTTCGGGGGATGGGCGGGACGAGCAGTACTTC.

This clonotype has ten or more counts. CDR3 sequence reads: CASSLEKGNEQYF. The CDR3 DNA reads as TGTGCCAGCAGCTTAGAGAAGGGGAACGAGCAGTACTTC. The V call is TRBV7-2, the J call TRBJ2-7, with D tentatively TRBD1 (5 bases). Trimming stripped 1 base from V and 5 bases from J, with 9 bases between. Germline lookup yields CDR1 SGHTA and CDR2 FQGNSA. This CDR3 has 13 residues.

The chain couples TRBV5-6 to TRBJ1-5; 8 nucleotides agree with TRBD1. Unmatched junction bases numbered 8, after V lost 3 bases and J lost 6 bases. The CDR3 loop spans 15 amino acids. Germline assignment: CDR1 SGHDT and CDR2 YYEEEE. The CDR3 is CASSSNVQGGQPQHF. The CDR3 coding sequence is TGTGCCAGCAGCTCCAACGTACAGGGGGGTCAGCCCCAGCATTTT. Full variable domain (rest looked up from reference TRBV5-6 and TRBJ1-5): DAGVTQSPTHLIKTRGQQVTLRCSPKSGHDTVSWYQQALGQGPQFIFQYYEEEERQRGNFPDRFSGHQFPNYSSELNVNALLLGDSALYLCASSSNVQGGQPQHFGDGTRLSIL.

This clonotype turned up a few times. This chain joins TRBV12-3 or TRBV12-4 and TRBJ1-1, with 7 bases fitting TRBD1. The CDR3 has 13 residues. V shed 6 bases, J shed 2 bases, and the junction held 3 bases outside the gene matches. The CDR3 region is CASSYRGNTEAFF. CDR3 bases: TGTGCCAGCAGCTACAGGGGAAACACTGAAGCTTTCTTT.

This clonotype was seen more than once but under ten times. The gene calls are TRBV11-2 and TRBJ2-7; D ambiguous. The CDR3 is made up of 13 amino acids. V was pared by 2 bases and J by 2 bases, with 7 bases between. Looked up from germline, CDR1 is SGHAT and CDR2 is FQNNGV. The chain's CDR3 is CASSLRLAYEQYF. The CDR3 region has the DNA TGTGCCAGCAGCTTAAGGTTGGCCTACGAGCAGTACTTC.